One and the same sample provided the 13 T cell receptor beta chains below, sequenced in a study of T cell repertoires in cytomegalovirus infection. TCRdb independently ran MiXCR on the reads; one entry per CDR3 protein. The table records some 450,000 distinct CDR3 sequences, approximately 33% of them present only once. The specimen sequenced was PBMCs. The receptor source for this set is a human donor in good health (CMV status not recorded). Some clones in this sample may be carry-over from other donors' samples.

The chain uses TRBV11-2 and TRBJ2-2; 11 nucleotides align to TRBD2. V lost 5 bases to trimming and J lost 9 bases; unmatched junction nucleotides: 11. Germline CDR1 SGHAT, CDR2 FQNNGV. The CDR3 runs to 16 residues. The CDR3 nucleotides read TGTGCCAGCAGCCACGCCCTAGCGGGGGGCTCAAGGGAGCTGTTTTTT. It specifies CASSHALAGGSRELFF.

About this clonotype: The junction differs from germline at one of its ends, possibly a read error. The J gene is TRBJ2-7, the V gene TRBV19; 7 bases fit TRBD1. Germline assignment: CDR1 LNHDA and CDR2 SQIVND (reference sequence). The CDR3 covers 15 residues. The CDR3 loop is CASSNTGDIFYEPYF. The DNA of the CDR3 is TGTGCCAGTTCTAATACAGGGGATATTTTCTACGAGCCGTACTTC.

Of note for this clonotype: Being one base from a much bigger clone, this may be a read error. This chain links TRBV7-8 with TRBJ1-2; unclear D gene. This CDR3 contains 15 residues. Looked up from germline, CDR1 is SGHVS and CDR2 is FQNEAQ. Here the CDR3 DNA reads TGTGGCAGCAGCCCCGACACCCTCACTAACTATGGCTACACCTTC. Protein product: CGSSPDTLTNYGYTF.

This clonotype was recorded a few times. The chain is built from TRBV7-6 and TRBJ2-5; TRBD2 matches 7 bases. Unmatched junction bases numbered 9, after V lost 0 bases and J lost 2 bases. CDR3 size: 17 residues. The V gene's germline CDR1 is SGHVS and CDR2 FNYEAQ. The CDR3: CASSLAAFGRGQETQYF. The CDR3, as DNA: TGTGCCAGCAGCTTAGCGGCTTTTGGGAGGGGTCAAGAGACCCAGTACTTC.

CDR3 in amino acids: CSARTGAGSPLHF. Written as DNA, the CDR3 is TGCAGTGCGCGGACAGGGGCCGGATCACCCCTCCACTTT. The V and J genes are TRBV20-1 and TRBJ1-6; the match to TRBD1 covers 9 bases. CDR3 length equals 13 residues. CDR1 and CDR2 from the germline V gene are DFQATT and SNEGSKA (reference sequence). Germline trimming cut 6 bases from V and 10 bases from J; bases unmatched to any gene: 7.

V gene TRBV10-3 combines with J gene TRBJ1-2; D perhaps matches TRBD1 (5 bases). Germline V gives CDR1 ENHRY, CDR2 SYGVKD. V gave up 5 bases and J gave up 3 bases, with 16 bases separating them. The CDR3 has 15 residues. CDR3 amino acids: CAISPLEGPHYGYTF. CDR3 nucleotides: TGTGCCATCAGTCCTTTGGAGGGGCCCCACTATGGCTACACCTTC.

The table lists this clonotype with a few counts. The chain couples TRBV6-6 to TRBJ1-5; weak D call: TRBD1 (5 bases). The CDR3 has 16 residues. Germline assignment: CDR1 MNHNY and CDR2 SVGAGI (reference sequence). V dropped 2 bases and J dropped 2 bases, with 13 bases sitting between them. The CDR3 spells CASSYIPGPGNQPQHF. The CDR3 DNA sequence: TGTGCCAGCAGTTACATCCCGGGGCCCGGCAATCAGCCCCAGCATTTT.

The chain uses TRBV4-3 and TRBJ2-2; 7 bases map to TRBD1. The CDR3 totals 12 residues. Germline V gives CDR1 LGHNA, CDR2 YSLEER. The V gene end was trimmed by 7 bases and the J gene end by 4 bases; junction bases not matched to a gene: 0. The CDR3 loop is CASKGATGELFF. The CDR3 nucleotides are TGCGCCAGCAAGGGGGCCACCGGGGAGCTGTTTTTT.

This clonotype was counted many times. The chain combines TRBV7-4 with TRBJ2-7, with D perhaps TRBD1 or TRBD2 (5 bases each). CDR3 length equals 16 residues. The V gene lost 5 bases and the J gene lost 4 bases, with 21 bases spanning the gap. Germline V gives CDR1 SGHVT, CDR2 SQSDAQ. The CDR3 region has the DNA TGTGCCAGCAGCGAACCTTTTTGGGGGATTGGGTACGAGCAGTACTTC. Translated, it gives CASSEPFWGIGYEQYF.

To note about this clonotype: A read error may explain this, as a much larger clone is one base away. The chain joins TRBV7-9 to TRBJ2-5; 7 nucleotides agree with TRBD1. This CDR3 comprises 15 residues. CDR1 SEHNR and CDR2 FQNEAQ come from the germline V gene (reference sequence). Here the CDR3 reads CASILEGQSQETQYF. In nucleotides, the CDR3 is TGTGCCAGCATCTTAGAGGGACAGAGCCAAGAGACCCAGTACTTC.

This clonotype was found a few times. The V and J genes are TRBV19 and TRBJ1-2; D not certain. The CDR3 has 13 residues. Per the germline V gene, CDR1 is LNHDA and CDR2 is SQIVND (reference sequence). The ends were cut back, 5 bases at V and 8 bases at J, with 15 bases in the middle. The CDR3 sequence is CASSLGYMAGYTF. The CDR3 bases are TGTGCCAGTAGTTTGGGCTATATGGCCGGCTACACCTTC.

This clonotype was seen at least ten times. V and J are TRBV27 and TRBJ2-1; D remains ambiguous. In germline, CDR1 is MNHEY, CDR2 SMNVEV (reference sequence). The CDR3 runs to 15 residues. Trimming took 5 bases from V and 3 from J, leaving 14 bases between them. CDR3 bases: TGTGCCAGCAGTATCCCCCCCGTATTCTACAATGAGCAGTTCTTC. Protein product: CASSIPPVFYNEQFF.

The gene calls are TRBV11-3 and TRBJ2-5, with 8 positions matching TRBD1. The CDR3 contains 16 residues. The trim removed 2 bases at V and 2 bases at J, leaving 7 bases unmatched. Germline V gene data show CDR1 as SGHNT and CDR2 as YENEEA. The CDR3 loop is CASSLTGTGLQETQYF. The CDR3, as DNA: TGTGCCAGCAGCTTAACCGGGACAGGTTTACAAGAGACCCAGTACTTC.